This is a list of T cell receptor beta chains from one sample in a study of OX40 agonist ivuxolimab in advanced cancers. The assay was immunoSEQ multiplex PCR, and TCRdb's table has in-frame clones only and misses some. The sample includes just under 35,000 clones, around 92% of them seen just once. The sample in question was CD4+ or CD8+ T cells sorted from blood, obtained in a trial of the OX40 agonist ivuxolimab. Every receptor here comes from an adult with an advanced solid tumor such as melanoma, head and neck, liver or kidney cancer. Each CDR3 is given with its conserved first and last residue. Each record gives: clone size, D gene, V gene, J gene, CDR3 length, CDR3 protein, CDR3 DNA. A D gene is named only where the DNA matches it firmly. Size values are once, few and many counts, or a class for expanded clones, and some rows have none.

abundance: NA; d_gene: NA; v_gene: TRBV18; j_gene: TRBJ2-6; len: 15; CDR3aa: CASSPPDSGANVLTF; CDR3nt: TGTGCCAGCTCACCACCCGACTCTGGGGCCAACGTCCTGACTTTC
abundance: NA; d_gene: NA; v_gene: TRBV7-9; j_gene: TRBJ2-1; len: 15; CDR3aa: CASSLQGGSYNEQFF; CDR3nt: TGTGCCAGCAGCTTACAGGGGGGCTCCTACAATGAGCAGTTCTTC
abundance: NA; d_gene: NA; v_gene: TRBV7-9; j_gene: TRBJ2-5; len: 15; CDR3aa: CASSLSVSEGETQYF; CDR3nt: TGTGCCAGCAGCTTGTCCGTTTCGGAGGGAGAGACCCAGTACTTC
abundance: NA; d_gene: TRBD2; v_gene: TRBV7-2; j_gene: TRBJ2-7; len: 15; CDR3aa: CASSVGLAGYSEQYF; CDR3nt: TGTGCCAGCAGCGTCGGACTAGCGGGATACAGCGAGCAGTACTTC
abundance: NA; d_gene: NA; v_gene: TRBV5-6; j_gene: TRBJ1-5; len: 15; CDR3aa: CASSLGILSNQPQHF; CDR3nt: TGTGCCAGCAGCCTGGGTATCCTTAGCAATCAGCCCCAGCATTTT
abundance: NA; d_gene: TRBD1; v_gene: TRBV7-8; j_gene: TRBJ1-5; len: 14; CDR3aa: CASSLDRGNQPQHF; CDR3nt: TGTGCCAGCAGCTTAGACAGGGGGAACCAGCCCCAGCATTTT
abundance: NA; d_gene: NA; v_gene: TRBV28; j_gene: TRBJ2-5; len: 12; CDR3aa: CATLGPAETQYF; CDR3nt: TGTGCCACCCTGGGGCCGGCGGAGACCCAGTACTTC
abundance: NA; d_gene: NA; v_gene: TRBV28; j_gene: TRBJ1-5; len: 15; CDR3aa: CASSRRDVDNQPQHF; CDR3nt: TGTGCCAGCAGTCGCCGGGACGTCGATAATCAGCCCCAGCATTTT
abundance: NA; d_gene: NA; v_gene: TRBV19; j_gene: TRBJ2-7; len: 16; CDR3aa: CASSIASLGTPSEQYF; CDR3nt: TGTGCCAGTAGTATCGCCTCCTTGGGAACCCCCTCCGAGCAGTACTTC
abundance: NA; d_gene: TRBD2; v_gene: TRBV5-4; j_gene: TRBJ2-5; len: 18; CDR3aa: CASSLGTSVLAHQETQYF; CDR3nt: TGTGCCAGCAGCTTGGGGACTAGCGTCCTGGCGCACCAAGAGACCCAGTACTTC
abundance: once; d_gene: TRBD1; v_gene: TRBV27; j_gene: TRBJ2-6; len: 17; CDR3aa: CASSLLQGSSGANVLTF; CDR3nt: TGTGCCAGCAGTTTACTACAGGGGTCCTCTGGGGCCAACGTCCTGACTTTC
abundance: few; d_gene: NA; v_gene: TRBV7-6; j_gene: TRBJ1-5; len: 16; CDR3aa: CASSRSTTLGSQPQHF; CDR3nt: TGTGCCAGCAGCCGGTCGACGACTCTCGGCTCTCAGCCCCAGCATTTT
abundance: once; d_gene: NA; v_gene: TRBV29-1; j_gene: TRBJ1-2; len: 12; CDR3aa: CSASGTLNGYTF; CDR3nt: TGCAGCGCTTCCGGGACTCTCAATGGCTACACCTTC
abundance: NA; d_gene: NA; v_gene: TRBV9; j_gene: TRBJ1-1; len: 13; CDR3aa: CASGPGGVTEAFF; CDR3nt: TGTGCCAGCGGCCCGGGAGGGGTCACTGAAGCTTTCTTT
abundance: NA; d_gene: NA; v_gene: TRBV28; j_gene: TRBJ1-3; len: 15; CDR3aa: CASSPSTEQRNTIYF; CDR3nt: TGTGCCAGCAGTCCTTCTACGGAACAGCGGAACACCATATATTTT
abundance: NA; d_gene: NA; v_gene: TRBV19; j_gene: TRBJ2-3; len: 15; CDR3aa: CASSLRGPPADTQYF; CDR3nt: TGTGCCAGTAGTCTCAGGGGTCCGCCGGCAGATACGCAGTATTTT
abundance: NA; d_gene: NA; v_gene: TRBV5-5; j_gene: TRBJ1-6; len: 13; CDR3aa: CASSLVGGSPLHF; CDR3nt: TGTGCCAGCAGCTTGGTTGGGGGTTCACCCCTCCACTTT
abundance: NA; d_gene: TRBD2; v_gene: TRBV2; j_gene: TRBJ2-1; len: 17; CDR3aa: CASSGKVAGGTYNEQFF; CDR3nt: TGTGCCAGCAGTGGGAAGGTAGCGGGAGGTACCTACAATGAGCAGTTCTTC
abundance: once; d_gene: TRBD1; v_gene: TRBV19; j_gene: TRBJ2-7; len: 18; CDR3aa: CASSDPKTPGQGSDEQYF; CDR3nt: TGTGCCAGTAGCGACCCAAAAACCCCGGGACAGGGTTCCGACGAGCAGTACTTC
abundance: NA; d_gene: TRBD1; v_gene: TRBV2; j_gene: TRBJ2-1; len: 15; CDR3aa: CASRVAGTGPLEQFF; CDR3nt: TGTGCCAGCAGAGTAGCCGGGACAGGTCCTTTGGAGCAGTTCTTC
abundance: once; d_gene: NA; v_gene: TRBV7-3; j_gene: TRBJ1-4; len: 14; CDR3aa: CASSPPDLNEKLFF; CDR3nt: TGTGCCAGCAGCCCCCCCGACCTTAATGAAAAACTGTTTTTT
abundance: NA; d_gene: NA; v_gene: TRBV10-1; j_gene: TRBJ2-7; len: 13; CDR3aa: CASSPGTTYEQYF; CDR3nt: TGCGCCAGCAGTCCCGGGACAACCTACGAGCAGTACTTC
abundance: once; d_gene: TRBD1; v_gene: TRBV9; j_gene: TRBJ2-2; len: 17; CDR3aa: CASSVVLGTVSDRELFF; CDR3nt: TGTGCCAGCAGCGTCGTCTTAGGGACAGTATCTGACCGGGAGCTGTTTTTT
abundance: NA; d_gene: NA; v_gene: TRBV15; j_gene: TRBJ1-3; len: 16; CDR3aa: CATSREGVLSGNTIYF; CDR3nt: TGTGCCACCAGCAGGGAGGGGGTTCTCTCTGGAAACACCATATATTTT
abundance: NA; d_gene: NA; v_gene: TRBV7-3; j_gene: TRBJ2-1; len: 15; CDR3aa: CASSWGADPLVEQFF; CDR3nt: TGTGCCAGCAGCTGGGGGGCAGACCCACTTGTTGAGCAGTTCTTC
abundance: NA; d_gene: TRBD1; v_gene: TRBV7-2; j_gene: TRBJ1-2; len: 14; CDR3aa: CASSLGQGKHGYTF; CDR3nt: TGTGCCAGCAGCTTAGGACAGGGGAAGCATGGCTACACCTTC